This TCR beta chain was sequenced for a study of T cell changes during pregnancy in multiple sclerosis. This CDR3 comprises 20 residues. J lost 0 bases, V lost 6 bases, and 14 bases had no gene match. Germline V gene sequence: CDR1 MDHEN, CDR2 SYDVKM. TCRdb's copy holds only in-frame clones and misses some; the assay was immunoSEQ multiplex PCR. The sample lists 40,000 to 45,000 clones; about 93% were seen once. V gene TRBV28 combines with J gene TRBJ2-1; the match to TRBD2 covers 13 bases. Sequencing was performed on CD4+ T cells from peripheral blood mononuclear cells, taken before pregnancy. This TCR was recovered from a female donor with multiple sclerosis, enrolled in a pregnancy study. The CDR3 spells CASRRGLAGSELSSYNEQFF. Here the CDR3 DNA reads TGTGCCAGCAGAAGGGGACTAGCGGGATCTGAGCTGAGCTCCTACAATGAGCAGTTCTTC. Variable domain in full (rest from reference TRBV28 and TRBJ2-1): DVKVTQSSRYLVKRTGEKVFLECVQDMDHENMFWYRQDPGLGLRLIYFSYDVKMKEKGDIPEGYSVSREKKERFSLILESASTNQTSMYLCASRRGLAGSELSSYNEQFFGPGTRLTVL.